Detailed here is one T cell receptor (beta chain). Its antigen is currently unknown. V was cut by 4 bases and J by 1 base, with 10 bases left in between. The CDR3 is 14 amino acids. CDR1 MNHEY and CDR2 SVGAGI come from the germline V gene. The record originates from a study of PD-1 blockade in classical Hodgkin lymphoma. Libraries were prepared by immunoSEQ multiplex PCR; TCRdb keeps only in-frame clonotypes and omits some of them. The sample lists tens of thousands of clones, just under 75% occurring once. Study-wide points: Newly diagnosed patients were reported to start with lower TCR diversity than healthy donors.

Relapse after autologous stem cell transplantation occurred in every patient, and brentuximab vedotin exposure varied. Sequenced material: peripheral blood mononuclear cells (PBMCs), taken before the second cycle of nivolumab. The source is a human donor with classical Hodgkin lymphoma. The chain has TRBV6-5 and TRBJ1-1, with D tentatively TRBD1 (5 bases). The DNA for the CDR3 is TGTGCCAGCAGTTGGGGACGGCCGAACACTGAAGCTTTCTTT. Its protein is CASSWGRPNTEAFF.